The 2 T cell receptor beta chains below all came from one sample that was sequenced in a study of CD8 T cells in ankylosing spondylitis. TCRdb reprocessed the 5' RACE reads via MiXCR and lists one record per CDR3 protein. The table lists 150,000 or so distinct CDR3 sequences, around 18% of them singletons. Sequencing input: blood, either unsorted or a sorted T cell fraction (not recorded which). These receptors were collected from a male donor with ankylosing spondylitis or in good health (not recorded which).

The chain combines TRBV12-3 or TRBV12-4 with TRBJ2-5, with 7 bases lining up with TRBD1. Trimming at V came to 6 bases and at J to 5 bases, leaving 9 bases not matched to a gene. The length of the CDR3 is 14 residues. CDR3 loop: CASRLSTGQETQYF. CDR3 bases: TGTGCCAGCAGACTTTCGACAGGGCAGGAGACCCAGTACTTC.

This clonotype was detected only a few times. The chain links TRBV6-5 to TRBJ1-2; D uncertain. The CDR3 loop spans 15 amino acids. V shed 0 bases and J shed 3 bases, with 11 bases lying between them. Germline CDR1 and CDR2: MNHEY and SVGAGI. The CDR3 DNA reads TGTGCCAGCAGTTACTCTGGAGTGGGGTACTATGGCTACACCTTC. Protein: CASSYSGVGYYGYTF.